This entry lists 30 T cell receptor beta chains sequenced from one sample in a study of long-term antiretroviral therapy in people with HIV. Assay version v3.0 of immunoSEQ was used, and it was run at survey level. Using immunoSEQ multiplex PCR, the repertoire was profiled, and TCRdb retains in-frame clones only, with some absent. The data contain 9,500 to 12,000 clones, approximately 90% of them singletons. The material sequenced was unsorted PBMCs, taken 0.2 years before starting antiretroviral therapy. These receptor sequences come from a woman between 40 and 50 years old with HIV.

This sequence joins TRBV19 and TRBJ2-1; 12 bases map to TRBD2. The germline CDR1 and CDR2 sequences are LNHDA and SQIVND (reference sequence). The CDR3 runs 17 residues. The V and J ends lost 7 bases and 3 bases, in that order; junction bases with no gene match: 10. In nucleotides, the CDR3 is TGTGCCAGTATGGCGACTAGCGGGGGTTCACACTACAATGAGCAGTTCTTC. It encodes CASMATSGGSHYNEQFF.

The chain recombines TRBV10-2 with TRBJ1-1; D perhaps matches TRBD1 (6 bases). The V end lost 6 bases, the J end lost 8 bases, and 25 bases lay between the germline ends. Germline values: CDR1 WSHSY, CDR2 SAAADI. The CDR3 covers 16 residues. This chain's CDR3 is CASRNRGQGFNIEAFF. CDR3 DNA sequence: TGCGCCAGCAGAAACCGGGGACAAGGTTTTAATATCGAAGCTTTCTTT.

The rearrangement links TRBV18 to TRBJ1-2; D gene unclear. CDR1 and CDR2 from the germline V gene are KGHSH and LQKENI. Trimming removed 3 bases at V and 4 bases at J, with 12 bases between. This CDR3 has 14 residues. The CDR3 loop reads CASSPREGPYGYTF. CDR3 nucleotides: TGTGCCAGCTCACCCCGAGAAGGTCCCTATGGCTACACCTTC.

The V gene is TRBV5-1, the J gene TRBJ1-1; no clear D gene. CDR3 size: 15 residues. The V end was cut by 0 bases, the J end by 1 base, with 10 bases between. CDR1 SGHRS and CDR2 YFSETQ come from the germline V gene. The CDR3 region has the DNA TGCGCCAGCAGCTTGGCGGGGATTCAGAACACTGAAGCTTTCTTT. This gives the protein CASSLAGIQNTEAFF.

DNA of the CDR3: TGTGCCTGGAGTGTGAGGTCACAGGCTGGTGGCTACACCTTC. Translated, it gives CAWSVRSQAGGYTF. The chain combines TRBV30 with TRBJ1-2, with a possible D match to TRBD1 (5 bases). Deletions cut 0 bases from V and 7 bases from J, with 15 bases between. The germline V gene has CDR1 GTSNPN and CDR2 SVGIG (reference sequence). This CDR3 has 14 residues.

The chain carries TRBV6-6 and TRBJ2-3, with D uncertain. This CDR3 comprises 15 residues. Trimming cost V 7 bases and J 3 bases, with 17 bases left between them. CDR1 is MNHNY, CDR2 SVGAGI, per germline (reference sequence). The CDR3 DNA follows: TGTGCCAGCACCGACGGTGGGCTAGGAACAGATACGCAGTATTTT. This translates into CASTDGGLGTDTQYF.

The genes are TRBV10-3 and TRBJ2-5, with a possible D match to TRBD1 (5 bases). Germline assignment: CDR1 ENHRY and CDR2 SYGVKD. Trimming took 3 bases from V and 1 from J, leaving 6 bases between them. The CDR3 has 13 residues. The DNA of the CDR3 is TGTGCCATCAGTGAAACAGGCCAAGAGACCCAGTACTTC. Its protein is CAISETGQETQYF.

The CDR3 here is CAWNAGGRNEQFF. In DNA, the CDR3 is TGTGCCTGGAACGCGGGGGGCAGAAATGAGCAGTTCTTC. The chain employs TRBV30 and TRBJ2-1; 8 positions agree with TRBD2. The germline CDR1 and CDR2 sequences are GTSNPN and SVGIG (reference sequence). Trimming took 4 bases from V and 7 from J; bases not matched to a gene: 6. The CDR3 totals 13 residues.

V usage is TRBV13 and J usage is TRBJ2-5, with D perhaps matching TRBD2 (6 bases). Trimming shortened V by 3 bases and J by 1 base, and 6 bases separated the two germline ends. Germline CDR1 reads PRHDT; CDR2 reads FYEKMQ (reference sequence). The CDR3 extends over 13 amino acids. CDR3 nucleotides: TGTGCCAGCAGCTTGGGGGGCCAAGAGACCCAGTACTTC. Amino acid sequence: CASSLGGQETQYF.

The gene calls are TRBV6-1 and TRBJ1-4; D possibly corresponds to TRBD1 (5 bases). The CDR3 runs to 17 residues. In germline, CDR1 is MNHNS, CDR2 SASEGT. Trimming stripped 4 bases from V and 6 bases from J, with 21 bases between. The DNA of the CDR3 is TGTGCCAGCAGTGGACAGCGTCAAAAGTCGTTGGATGAAAAACTGTTTTTT. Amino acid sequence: CASSGQRQKSLDEKLFF.

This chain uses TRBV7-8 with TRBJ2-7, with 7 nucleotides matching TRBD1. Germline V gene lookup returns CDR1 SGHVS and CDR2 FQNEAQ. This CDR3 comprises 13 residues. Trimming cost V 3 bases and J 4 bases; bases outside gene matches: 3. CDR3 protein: CASSLRTGYEQYF. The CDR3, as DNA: TGTGCCAGCAGCTTGAGGACAGGTTACGAGCAGTACTTC.

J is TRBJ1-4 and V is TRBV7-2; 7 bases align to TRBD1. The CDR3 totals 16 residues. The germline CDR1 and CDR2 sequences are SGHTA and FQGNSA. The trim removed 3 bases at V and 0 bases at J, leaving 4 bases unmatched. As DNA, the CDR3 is TGTGCCAGCAGCTTGGTGGGACAGCCAACTAATGAAAAACTGTTTTTT. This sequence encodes CASSLVGQPTNEKLFF.

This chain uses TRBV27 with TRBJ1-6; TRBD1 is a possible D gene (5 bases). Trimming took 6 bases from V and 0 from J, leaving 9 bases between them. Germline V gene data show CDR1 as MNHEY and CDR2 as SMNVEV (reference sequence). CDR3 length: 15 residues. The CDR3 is CASRTGGSYNSPLHF. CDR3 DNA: TGTGCCAGCAGGACCGGGGGCTCCTATAATTCACCCCTCCACTTT.

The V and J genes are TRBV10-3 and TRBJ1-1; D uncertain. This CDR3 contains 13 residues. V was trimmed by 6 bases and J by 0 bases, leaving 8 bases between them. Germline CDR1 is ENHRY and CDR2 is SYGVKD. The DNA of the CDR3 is TGTGCCATCAGGAAGACCCTGAACACTGAAGCTTTCTTT. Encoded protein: CAIRKTLNTEAFF.

The CDR3 spells CASSPREGGNTEAFF. The CDR3 nucleotides read TGTGCCAGCTCACCACGAGAGGGAGGGAACACTGAAGCTTTCTTT. The genes are TRBV18 and TRBJ1-1, with D unresolved. The CDR3 runs to 15 residues. The germline V and J ends were trimmed by 1 base and 1 base, with 10 bases remaining between them. Germline-derived CDR1 and CDR2 are KGHSH and LQKENI.

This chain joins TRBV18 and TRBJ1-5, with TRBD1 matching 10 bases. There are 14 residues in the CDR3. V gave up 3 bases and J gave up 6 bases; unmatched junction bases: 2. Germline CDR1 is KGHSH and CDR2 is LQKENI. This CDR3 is CASSPGTGAQPQHF. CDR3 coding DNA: TGTGCCAGCTCACCTGGGACAGGGGCTCAGCCCCAGCATTTT. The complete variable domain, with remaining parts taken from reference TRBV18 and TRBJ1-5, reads NAGVMQNPRHLVRRRGQEARLRCSPMKGHSHVYWYRQLPEEGLKFMVYLQKENIIDESGMPKERFSAEFPKEGPSILRIQQVVRGDSAAYFCASSPGTGAQPQHFGDGTRLSIL.

The CDR3 protein is CASSSFQGAGGQETQYF. The CDR3 DNA is TGTGCCAGCAGTTCTTTTCAGGGGGCAGGGGGACAAGAGACCCAGTACTTC. This sequence joins TRBV7-6 and TRBJ2-5, with 8 bases matching TRBD1. The CDR3 is 17 residues long. The germline CDR1 and CDR2 sequences are SGHVS and FNYEAQ. Trimming removed 6 bases from V and 2 bases from J; junction bases left unmatched: 14.

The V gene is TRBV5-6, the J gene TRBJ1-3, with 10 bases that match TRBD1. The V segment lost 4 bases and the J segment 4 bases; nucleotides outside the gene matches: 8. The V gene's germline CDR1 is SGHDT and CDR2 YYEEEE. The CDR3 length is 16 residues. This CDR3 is CASSPRDRGWGNTIYF. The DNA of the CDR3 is TGTGCCAGCAGCCCCCGGGACAGGGGATGGGGAAACACCATATATTTT.

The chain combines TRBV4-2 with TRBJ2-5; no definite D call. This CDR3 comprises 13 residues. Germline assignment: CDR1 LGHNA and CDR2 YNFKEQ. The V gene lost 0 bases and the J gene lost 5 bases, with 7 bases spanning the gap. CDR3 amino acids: CASSQDRAETQYF. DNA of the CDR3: TGTGCCAGCAGCCAAGATCGGGCGGAGACCCAGTACTTC.

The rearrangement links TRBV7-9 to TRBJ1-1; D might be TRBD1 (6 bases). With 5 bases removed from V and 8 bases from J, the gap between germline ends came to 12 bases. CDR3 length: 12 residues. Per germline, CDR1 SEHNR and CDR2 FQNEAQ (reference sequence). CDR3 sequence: CASSPGGAEAFF. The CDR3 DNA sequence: TGTGCCAGCAGCCCCGGGGGGGCAGAAGCTTTCTTT.

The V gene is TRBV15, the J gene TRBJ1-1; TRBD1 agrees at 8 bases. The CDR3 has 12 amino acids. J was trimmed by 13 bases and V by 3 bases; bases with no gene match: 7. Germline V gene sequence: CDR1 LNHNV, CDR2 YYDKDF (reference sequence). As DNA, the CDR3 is TGTGCCACCAGCAGCCAACAGGGGGTGAGTTTCTTT. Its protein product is CATSSQQGVSFF. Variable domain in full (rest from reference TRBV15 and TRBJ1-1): DAMVIQNPRYQVTQFGKPVTLSCSQTLNHNVMYWYQQKSSQAPKLLFHYYDKDFNNEADTPDNFQSRRPNTSFCFLDIRSPGLGDTAMYLCATSSQQGVSFFGQGTRLTVV.

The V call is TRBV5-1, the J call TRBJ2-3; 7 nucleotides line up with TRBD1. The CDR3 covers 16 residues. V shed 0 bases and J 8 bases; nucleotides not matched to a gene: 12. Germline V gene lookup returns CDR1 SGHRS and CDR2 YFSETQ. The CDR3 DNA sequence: TGCGCCAGCAGCTTGGGGACAGGCTTTGGGAAGGGTACGCAGTATTTT. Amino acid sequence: CASSLGTGFGKGTQYF.

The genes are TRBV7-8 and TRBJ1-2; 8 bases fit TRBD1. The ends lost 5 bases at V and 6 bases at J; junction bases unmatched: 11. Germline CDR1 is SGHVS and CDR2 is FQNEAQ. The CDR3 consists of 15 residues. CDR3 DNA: TGTGCCAGCAGCCCACAATACAGGGGGAGGGATGGCTACACCTTC. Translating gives CASSPQYRGRDGYTF.

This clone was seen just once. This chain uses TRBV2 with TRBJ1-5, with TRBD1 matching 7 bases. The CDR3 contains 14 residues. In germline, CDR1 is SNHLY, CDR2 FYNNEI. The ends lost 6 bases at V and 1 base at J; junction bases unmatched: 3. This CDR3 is CASRKGASNQPQHF. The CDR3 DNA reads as TGTGCCAGCAGGAAGGGGGCGAGCAATCAGCCCCAGCATTTT.

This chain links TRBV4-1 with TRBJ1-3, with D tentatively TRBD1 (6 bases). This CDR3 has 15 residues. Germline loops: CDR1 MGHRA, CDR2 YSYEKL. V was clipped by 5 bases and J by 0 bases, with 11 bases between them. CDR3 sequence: CASSYDRNSGNTIYF. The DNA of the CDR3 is TGCGCCAGCAGCTACGACAGGAACTCTGGAAACACCATATATTTT.

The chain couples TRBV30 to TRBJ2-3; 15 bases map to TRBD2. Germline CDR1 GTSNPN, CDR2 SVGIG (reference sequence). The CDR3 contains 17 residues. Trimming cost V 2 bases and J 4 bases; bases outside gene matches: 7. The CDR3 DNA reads TGTGCCTGGAGTCAAGGGACTAGCGGGGGGAGGGCAGATACGCAGTATTTT. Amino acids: CAWSQGTSGGRADTQYF.

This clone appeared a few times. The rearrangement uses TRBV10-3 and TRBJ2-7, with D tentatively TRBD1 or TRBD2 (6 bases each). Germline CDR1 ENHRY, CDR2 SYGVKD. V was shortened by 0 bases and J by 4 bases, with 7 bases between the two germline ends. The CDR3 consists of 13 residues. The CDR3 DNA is TGTGCCATCAGTGAGTCAGGGGGGTACGAGCAGTACTTC. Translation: CAISESGGYEQYF.

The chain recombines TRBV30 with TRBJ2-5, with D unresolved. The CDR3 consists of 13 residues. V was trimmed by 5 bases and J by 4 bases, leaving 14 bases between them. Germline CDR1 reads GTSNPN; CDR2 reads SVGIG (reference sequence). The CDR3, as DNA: TGTGCCTGGGATGAGAGATTAGGAGAGACCCAGTACTTC. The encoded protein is CAWDERLGETQYF.

This chain's CDR3 is CAWSGWRGGRDEQFF. The CDR3 region has the DNA TGTGCCTGGAGCGGCTGGAGGGGGGGGAGGGATGAGCAGTTCTTC. This chain connects TRBV30 to TRBJ2-1; possibly TRBD2 for D (7 bases). Germline values: CDR1 GTSNPN, CDR2 SVGIG (reference sequence). The CDR3 is 15 amino acids. Trimming pared 3 bases from V and 8 bases from J, leaving 20 bases between.

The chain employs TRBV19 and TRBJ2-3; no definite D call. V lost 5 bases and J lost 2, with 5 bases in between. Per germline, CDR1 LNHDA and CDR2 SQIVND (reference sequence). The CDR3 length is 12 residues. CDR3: CASSLDTDTQYF. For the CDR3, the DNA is TGTGCCAGTAGTCTCGACACAGATACGCAGTATTTT.